Here is one T cell receptor beta chain with its context. The protocol was immunoSEQ multiplex PCR, while the TCRdb copy is restricted to in-frame clones and leaves out a portion. The sample lists about 730,000 clones; over 75% were seen once. V lost 0 bases and J lost 5, with 14 bases in between. CDR1 and CDR2 (germline): LNHDA, SQIVND (reference sequence). This CDR3 has 15 amino acids. This specimen belongs to a study of shared T cell receptors in the human thymus. This sample also appeared in a second study, on human thymus T cells. As that study records: Serving as donors were healthy Finnish infants, each of whom was having open corrective surgery for congenital heart defects. Corrective cardiac operations yielded the resected thymus tissue. Both thymic and peripheral blood repertoires showed apparently biased V and J usage.

The rearrangement uses TRBV19 and TRBJ2-7, with D tentatively TRBD2 (5 bases). The clonotype comes from a girl in the first two years of life with a congenital heart defect. The sample consisted of thymocytes. The CDR3, as DNA: TGTGCCAGTAGTATAGAATCTACGGGAACCCACGAGCAGTACTTC. Encoded protein: CASSIESTGTHEQYF.